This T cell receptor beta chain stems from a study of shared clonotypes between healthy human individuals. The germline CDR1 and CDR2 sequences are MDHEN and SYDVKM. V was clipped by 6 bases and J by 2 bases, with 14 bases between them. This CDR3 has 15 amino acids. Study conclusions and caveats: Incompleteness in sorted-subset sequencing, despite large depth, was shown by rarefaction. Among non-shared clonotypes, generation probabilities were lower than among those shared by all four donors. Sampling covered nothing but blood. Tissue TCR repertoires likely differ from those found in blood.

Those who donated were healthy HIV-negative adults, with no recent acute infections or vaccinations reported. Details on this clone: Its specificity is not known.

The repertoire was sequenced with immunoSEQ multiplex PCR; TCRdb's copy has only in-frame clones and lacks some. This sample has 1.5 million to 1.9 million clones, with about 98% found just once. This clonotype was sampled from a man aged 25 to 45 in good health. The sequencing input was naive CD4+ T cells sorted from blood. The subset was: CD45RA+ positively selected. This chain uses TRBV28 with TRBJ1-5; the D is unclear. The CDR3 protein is CASSQAGRGNQPQHF. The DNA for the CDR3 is TGTGCCAGCAGCCAGGCGGGGAGAGGCAATCAGCCCCAGCATTTT.